These T cell receptor beta chains were read from a single sample in a study of control samples from healthy donors and cancer patients. Sequenced by immunoSEQ multiplex PCR; TCRdb stores in-frame clones only, minus some. Of approximately 140,000 clones listed, under 90% are singletons. The sequenced sample was PBMCs. The source of these receptors is a man aged 50-60 years with head and neck cancer. The CDR3 runs from the conserved cysteine through the conserved F or W. D genes are given only for firm matches. The size field is filled for only some rows; it gives once, few, many or a size class.

-	TRBV25-1	TRBJ2-1	-	CASSEMVGGRRYNEQFF	TGTGCCAGCAGTGAAATGGTGGGGGGGCGAAGGTACAATGAGCAGTTCTTC
-	TRBV13	TRBJ2-2	TRBD1	CASSGRQGDTGELFF	TGTGCCAGCAGCGGCCGACAGGGCGACACCGGGGAGCTGTTTTTT
few	TRBV12-3/TRBV12-4	TRBJ1-2	TRBD1	CASSQGQGYGYTF	TGTGCCAGCAGTCAGGGACAGGGGTATGGCTACACCTTC
-	TRBV3-1/TRBV3-2	TRBJ2-1	TRBD1	CASSLGQGKYNEQFF	TGTGCCAGCAGCCTAGGACAGGGGAAATACAATGAGCAGTTCTTC
-	TRBV7-9	TRBJ2-7	-	CASSLVGYEQYF	TGTGCCAGCAGCTTAGTGGGCTACGAGCAGTACTTC
many	TRBV3-1/TRBV3-2	TRBJ2-7	TRBD1	CASSTTGYERSYEQYF	TGTGCCAGCAGCACGACAGGGTACGAAAGGTCCTACGAGCAGTACTTC
-	TRBV7-2	TRBJ1-1	TRBD1	CASSPQGVNTEAFF	TGTGCCAGCAGCCCACAGGGGGTGAACACTGAAGCTTTCTTT
-	TRBV6-6	TRBJ2-1	TRBD2	CASSPFTSGSSYNEQFF	TGTGCCAGCAGTCCGTTCACTAGCGGAAGTTCCTACAATGAGCAGTTCTTC
-	TRBV7-2	TRBJ1-6	-	CASKIRGQINSPLHF	TGTGCCAGCAAAATCCGTGGACAGATTAATTCACCCCTCCACTTT
-	TRBV5-1	TRBJ2-1	TRBD2	CASSLTSGNWNEQFF	TGCGCCAGCAGTTTGACTAGCGGGAACTGGAATGAGCAGTTCTTC
-	TRBV10-3	TRBJ2-7	-	CATMEGPSYEQYF	TGTGCCACCATGGAGGGCCCCAGCTACGAGCAGTACTTC